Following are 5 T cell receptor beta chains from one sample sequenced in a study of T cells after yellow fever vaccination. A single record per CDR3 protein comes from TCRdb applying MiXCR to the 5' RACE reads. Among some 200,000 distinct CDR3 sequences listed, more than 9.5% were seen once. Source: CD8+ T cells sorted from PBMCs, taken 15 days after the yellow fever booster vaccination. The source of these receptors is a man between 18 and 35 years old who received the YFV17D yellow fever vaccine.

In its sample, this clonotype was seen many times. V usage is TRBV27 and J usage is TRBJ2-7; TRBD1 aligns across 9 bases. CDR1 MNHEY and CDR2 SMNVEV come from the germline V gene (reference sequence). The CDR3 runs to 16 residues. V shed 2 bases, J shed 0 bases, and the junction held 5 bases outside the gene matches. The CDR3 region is CASSLTGTGLSYEQYF. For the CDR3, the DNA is TGTGCCAGCAGTTTAACCGGGACAGGGCTCTCCTACGAGCAGTACTTC.

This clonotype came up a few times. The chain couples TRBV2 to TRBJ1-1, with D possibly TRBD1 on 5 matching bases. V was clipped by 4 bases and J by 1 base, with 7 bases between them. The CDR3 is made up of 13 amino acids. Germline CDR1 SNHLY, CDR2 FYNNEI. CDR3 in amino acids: CASSADRNTEAFF. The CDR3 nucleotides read TGTGCCAGCAGTGCTGACAGGAACACTGAAGCTTTCTTT.

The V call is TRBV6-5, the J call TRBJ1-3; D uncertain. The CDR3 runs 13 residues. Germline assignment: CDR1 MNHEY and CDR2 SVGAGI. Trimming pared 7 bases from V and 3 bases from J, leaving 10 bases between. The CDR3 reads CASIDGLGNTIYF. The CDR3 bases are TGTGCCAGCATTGACGGACTTGGAAACACCATATATTTT.

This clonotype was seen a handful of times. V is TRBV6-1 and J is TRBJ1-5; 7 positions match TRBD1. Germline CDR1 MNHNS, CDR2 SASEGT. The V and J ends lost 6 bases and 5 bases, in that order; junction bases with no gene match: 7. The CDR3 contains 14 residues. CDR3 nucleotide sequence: TGTGCCAGCAGGGAAACAGGGGTGGATCAGCCCCAGCATTTT. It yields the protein CASRETGVDQPQHF.

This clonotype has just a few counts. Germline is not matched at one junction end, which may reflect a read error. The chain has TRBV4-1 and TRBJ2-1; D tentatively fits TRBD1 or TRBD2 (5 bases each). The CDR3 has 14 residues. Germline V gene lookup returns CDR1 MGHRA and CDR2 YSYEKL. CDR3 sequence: CASSQAGTYTEQFF. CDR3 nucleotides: TGCGCCAGCAGCCAAGCAGGGACCTACACTGAGCAGTTCTTC.